This T cell receptor (beta chain) was obtained from a study of early T cells in non-severe SARS-CoV-2 infection. Whole-study results and caveats: The study's VDJdb matching favored anti-spike CD8 responses and missed private and CD4 specificities.

This clonotype has just a few counts. Its matching antigen is unknown. The TCR library protocol attached unique molecular identifiers to the individual cDNA molecules. Using its own MiXCR run on the 5' RACE reads, TCRdb lists one record per CDR3 protein. The sample holds around 48,000 distinct CDR3 sequences, approximately 13% seen once. CDR1 and CDR2 (germline): SNHLY, FYNNEI. The CDR3 totals 13 residues. V dropped 6 bases and J dropped 4; count of bases not matched to a gene: 5. The sample consisted of whole blood. This chain uses TRBV2 with TRBJ1-1; 7 nucleotides match TRBD1. This receptor was obtained from an adult who was a healthcare worker with PCR-confirmed SARS-CoV-2 infection or an uninfected control (not recorded which). The CDR3 loop reads CASSNAGGTEAFF. For the CDR3, the DNA is TGTGCCAGCAGCAATGCAGGGGGCACTGAAGCTTTCTTT.